These 31 T cell receptor beta chains came from one sample sequenced in a study of cytomegalovirus exposure and HLA in healthy donors. Primers: 60 Vbeta forward and 13 Jbeta reverse. The assay was immunoSEQ multiplex PCR, and TCRdb's table has in-frame clones only and misses some. Of about 150,000 clones in the sample, around 65% are singletons; the top ten hold 2.5% to 3.5%. Sequenced material: PBMCs. These receptors all come from a woman aged 30 to 39 in good health and CMV-seropositive.

In its sample, this clone was seen a few times. This sequence joins TRBV5-6 and TRBJ2-7, with 7 nucleotides matching TRBD2. This CDR3 region has 12 residues. Germline CDR1 and CDR2: SGHDT and YYEEEE. V was clipped by 4 bases and J by 6 bases; unmatched bases: 4. CDR3 in DNA: TGTGCCAGCAGCAAGGGGACTACCGAGCAGTACTTC. It encodes CASSKGTTEQYF.

This clone was seen only a few times. This rearrangement joins TRBV7-2 to TRBJ1-6, with 7 bases that match TRBD1. J was trimmed by 12 bases and V by 1 base; bases with no gene match: 3. The length of the CDR3 is 13 residues. Looked up from germline, CDR1 is SGHTA and CDR2 is FQGNSA. The CDR3 sequence: CASSLEGAEPLHF. The DNA for the CDR3 is TGTGCCAGCAGCTTAGAGGGGGCCGAACCCCTCCACTTT.

This rearrangement joins TRBV28 to TRBJ2-7, with TRBD1 identical over 9 bases. V lost 6 bases and J lost 2; bases outside the gene matches: 11. Germline V gives CDR1 MDHEN, CDR2 SYDVKM. CDR3 length: 16 residues. CDR3 protein: CASSLLGQGKTYEQYF. CDR3 coding DNA: TGTGCCAGCAGCCTCCTGGGACAGGGAAAAACCTACGAGCAGTACTTC.

This chain joins TRBV28 and TRBJ2-1; 7 bases agree with TRBD2. The junction had 8 bases not matched to a gene; V was cut back by 1 base and J by 5 bases. From germline, CDR1 is MDHEN and CDR2 SYDVKM. There are 16 residues in the CDR3. The CDR3 nucleotides read TGTGCCAGCAGTTTATTCGCTAGCGGATCGAACAATGAGCAGTTCTTC. Residues: CASSLFASGSNNEQFF.

The CDR3 spells CASSEALGRRLNELFF. As DNA, the CDR3 is TGTGCCAGCAGTGAAGCGCTCGGCCGTAGACTGAATGAACTGTTTTTT. This chain links TRBV6-1 with TRBJ1-4; D is unresolved. The CDR3 runs 16 residues. V shed 0 bases and J shed 12 bases, with 20 bases lying between them. Germline V gene data show CDR1 as MNHNS and CDR2 as SASEGT.

V usage is TRBV18 and J usage is TRBJ2-5, with D tentatively TRBD2 (5 bases). The CDR3 is made up of 13 amino acids. In germline, CDR1 is KGHSH, CDR2 LQKENI. The V end lost 2 bases, the J end lost 4 bases, and 8 bases lay between the germline ends. The CDR3 protein is CASSPRRAETQYF. DNA of the CDR3: TGTGCCAGCTCACCAAGGCGGGCAGAGACCCAGTACTTC.

V and J are TRBV27 and TRBJ1-5; D perhaps matches TRBD1 (6 bases). Germline CDR1 MNHEY, CDR2 SMNVEV (reference sequence). CDR3 length equals 15 residues. V was pared by 2 bases and J by 11 bases, with 19 bases between. CDR3 sequence reads: CASSLGTTGKGAQHF. DNA of the CDR3: TGTGCCAGCAGTTTAGGAACAACAGGGAAAGGAGCCCAGCATTTT.

The J gene is TRBJ1-2, the V gene TRBV15, with D possibly matching TRBD1 (6 bases). The CDR3 sequence is 15 residues long. V lost 1 base, J lost 4 bases, and 13 bases lay in between. Looked up from germline, CDR1 is LNHNV and CDR2 is YYDKDF (reference sequence). CDR3 bases: TGTGCCACCAGCAGAGGGGAGGGGGGCATCTATGGCTACACCTTC. It encodes CATSRGEGGIYGYTF. The variable domain in full, completed from reference TRBV15 and TRBJ1-2, reads DAMVIQNPRYQVTQFGKPVTLSCSQTLNHNVMYWYQQKSSQAPKLLFHYYDKDFNNEADTPDNFQSRRPNTSFCFLDIRSPGLGDTAMYLCATSRGEGGIYGYTFGSGTRLTVV.

The chain joins TRBV7-9 to TRBJ2-3, with D unclear. V was pared by 3 bases and J by 0 bases, with 10 bases between. The CDR3 consists of 15 residues. Germline values: CDR1 SEHNR, CDR2 FQNEAQ (reference sequence). In DNA form, the CDR3 reads TGTGCCAGCAGCTTTAGACAAACTAGCACAGATACGCAGTATTTT. It yields the protein CASSFRQTSTDTQYF.

CDR3 DNA sequence: TGTGCCAGCAGCCGAGGAGTTAGTAATTCACCCCTCCACTTT. Translating gives CASSRGVSNSPLHF. This rearrangement joins TRBV13 to TRBJ1-6, with D unclear. Per the germline V gene, CDR1 is PRHDT and CDR2 is FYEKMQ (reference sequence). With 5 bases removed from V and 6 bases from J, the gap between germline ends came to 11 bases. There are 14 residues in the CDR3.

The chain recombines TRBV11-3 with TRBJ2-3; D is undetermined. Germline values: CDR1 SGHNT, CDR2 YENEEA. This CDR3 has 11 residues. V was cut by 5 bases and J by 5 bases, with 5 bases left in between. CDR3 in amino acids: CASSPGDTQYF. In DNA form, the CDR3 reads TGTGCCAGCAGCCCCGGAGATACGCAGTATTTT.

The chain uses TRBV7-9 and TRBJ2-7; 9 bases are a match to TRBD2. V shed 3 bases and J 9 bases; nucleotides not matched to a gene: 6. The CDR3 extends over 13 amino acids. Germline CDR1 and CDR2: SEHNR and FQNEAQ (reference sequence). The CDR3 DNA reads as TGTGCCAGCAGCTTTGGGACTAGCAATGGGCAGTACTTC. It translates to CASSFGTSNGQYF.

V usage is TRBV28 and J usage is TRBJ2-5, with a tentative D call TRBD1 (6 bases). The CDR3 covers 15 residues. Looked up from germline, CDR1 is MDHEN and CDR2 is SYDVKM. Trimming took 5 bases from V and 2 from J, leaving 15 bases between them. The CDR3 DNA follows: TGTGCCAGCAGTCCGACGAGAGGACAGCAAGAGACCCAGTACTTC. Translating it yields CASSPTRGQQETQYF.

The chain uses TRBV15 and TRBJ1-6; tentative D call: TRBD1 (5 bases). CDR3 length: 16 amino acids. Germline V CDR1 and CDR2: LNHNV, YYDKDF (reference sequence). The V gene lost 1 base and the J gene lost 8 bases, with 15 bases spanning the gap. For the CDR3, the DNA is TGTGCCACCAGCAGAGCCTTGCAGGGCGTCGATTCACCCCTCCACTTT. Translation: CATSRALQGVDSPLHF.

The V and J genes are TRBV27 and TRBJ2-3; no clear D gene. The CDR3 is 14 amino acids. The germline gives CDR1 MNHEY, CDR2 SMNVEV (reference sequence). V lost 2 bases and J 3 bases, leaving 9 bases between the germline ends. Here the CDR3 reads CASSLARVTDTQYF. CDR3 nucleotide sequence: TGTGCCAGCAGTTTAGCCCGCGTAACAGATACGCAGTATTTT.

This clone was counted only a few times. The CDR3 sequence is CASSGATSGTGELFF. CDR3 coding DNA: TGTGCCAGCAGTGGGGCGACGAGCGGGACCGGGGAGCTGTTTTTT. V usage is TRBV2 and J usage is TRBJ2-2; D is possibly TRBD2 (6 bases). This CDR3 spans 15 amino acids. The V end lost 4 bases, the J end lost 5 bases, and 14 bases lay between the germline ends. Germline-derived CDR1 and CDR2 are SNHLY and FYNNEI.

In its sample, this clone was seen once. The chain recombines TRBV6-5 with TRBJ1-1; unclear D gene. The CDR3 consists of 11 residues. Germline CDR1 MNHEY, CDR2 SVGAGI. Between the trimmed V and J ends, which lost 2 bases and 9 bases, there was a span of 7 bases. CDR3: CASSYDQKAFF. The CDR3 DNA reads TGTGCCAGCAGTTACGATCAGAAAGCTTTCTTT.

V usage is TRBV27 and J usage is TRBJ2-5, with D maybe TRBD1 (5 bases). V lost 3 bases, J lost 5 bases, and 19 bases lay in between. Germline V gene lookup returns CDR1 MNHEY and CDR2 SMNVEV (reference sequence). This CDR3 region has 16 residues. This chain's CDR3 is CASSFSGNLYSETQYF. The DNA for the CDR3 is TGTGCCAGCAGTTTTTCAGGGAACCTCTATTCGGAGACCCAGTACTTC.

This clone appeared a few times. The J gene is TRBJ1-2, the V gene TRBV7-8; possibly TRBD1 for D (6 bases). In germline, CDR1 is SGHVS, CDR2 FQNEAQ. With 5 bases removed from V and 5 bases from J, the gap between germline ends came to 30 bases. This CDR3 comprises 19 residues. CDR3 sequence: CASSTRLGVLGGAEYGYTF. In nucleotides, the CDR3 is TGTGCCAGCAGCACCCGCCTAGGGGTTTTGGGGGGGGCGGAGTATGGCTACACCTTC.

This sequence joins TRBV6-1 and TRBJ2-6, with a possible D match to TRBD2 (5 bases). CDR1 and CDR2 (germline): MNHNS, SASEGT. The CDR3 is made up of 16 amino acids. V lost 3 bases, J lost 4 bases, and 13 bases lay in between. This chain's CDR3 is CASSEVPSGGANVLTF. CDR3 nucleotides: TGTGCCAGCAGTGAGGTCCCTTCGGGGGGGGCCAACGTCCTGACTTTC.

CDR3 sequence reads: CASSREGQQETQYF. CDR3 DNA: TGCGCCAGCAGCCGGGAGGGTCAACAAGAGACCCAGTACTTC. V and J are TRBV5-1 and TRBJ2-5; 8 bases agree with TRBD2. The germline V gene has CDR1 SGHRS and CDR2 YFSETQ. The junction had 4 bases not matched to a gene; V was cut back by 4 bases and J by 2 bases. This CDR3 comprises 14 residues.

The chain recombines TRBV5-4 with TRBJ2-5; D unclear. The CDR3 extends over 15 amino acids. CDR1 is SGHNT, CDR2 YYREEE, per germline (reference sequence). V lost 4 bases and J 5 bases, leaving 18 bases between the germline ends. The CDR3 loop reads CASSPMGLTRETQYF. CDR3 DNA: TGTGCCAGCAGCCCAATGGGCCTCACCAGGGAGACCCAGTACTTC. Drawing the rest from reference TRBV5-4 and TRBJ2-5, the complete variable domain is ETGVTQSPTHLIKTRGQQVTLRCSSQSGHNTVSWYQQALGQGPQFIFQYYREEENGRGNFPPRFSGLQFPNYSSELNVNALELDDSALYLCASSPMGLTRETQYFGPGTRLLVL.

This clone has more than one count but fewer than ten. This CDR3 reads CASEGVGQPQHF. In DNA, the CDR3 is TGTGCCAGCGAAGGGGTTGGCCAGCCCCAGCATTTT. The rearrangement joins TRBV2 to TRBJ1-5, with a possible D match to TRBD1 (5 bases). This CDR3 has 12 amino acids. The V end lost 8 bases, the J end lost 7 bases, and 12 bases lay between the germline ends. The V gene's germline CDR1 is SNHLY and CDR2 FYNNEI.

This clone was observed a handful of times. The rearrangement joins TRBV10-3 to TRBJ2-1, with 9 bases aligning to TRBD2. The CDR3 has 14 residues. Germline V gene data show CDR1 as ENHRY and CDR2 as SYGVKD. V lost 8 bases to trimming and J lost 13 bases; unmatched junction nucleotides: 15. The CDR3 nucleotides are TGTGCCATCCCCCAGGCGAGCGGGAGGAGGGAACAGTTCTTC. It yields the protein CAIPQASGRREQFF.

The chain joins TRBV6-1 to TRBJ1-2; tentatively, D is TRBD1 (5 bases). V lost 6 bases and J lost 4, with 12 bases in between. This CDR3 has 13 residues. Germline CDR1 MNHNS, CDR2 SASEGT. This chain's CDR3 is CASRWTQFYGYTF. The DNA of the CDR3 is TGTGCCAGCAGATGGACACAATTCTATGGCTACACCTTC.

The rearrangement links TRBV6-5 to TRBJ1-2; D unresolved. The CDR3 runs to 13 residues. Germline V gives CDR1 MNHEY, CDR2 SVGAGI. V lost 8 bases to trimming and J lost 8 bases, with 18 bases between them. As DNA, the CDR3 is TGTGCCAGCCGGTGGGGAGGCTACGGAGGCTACACCTTC. It specifies CASRWGGYGGYTF.

The gene calls are TRBV4-1 and TRBJ2-3, with a tentative D call TRBD1 (5 bases). V was shortened by 5 bases and J by 3 bases, with 15 bases between the two germline ends. The germline V gene encodes CDR1 MGHRA and CDR2 YSYEKL. The CDR3 length is 15 residues. DNA for the CDR3: TGCGCCAGCAGCTGGGGCTCCCGCCGGACAGATACGCAGTATTTT. Its protein is CASSWGSRRTDTQYF.

The chain has TRBV19 and TRBJ2-3; 8 positions match TRBD2. The CDR3 covers 15 residues. Trimming cost V 4 bases and J 3 bases; bases outside gene matches: 6. The germline V gene has CDR1 LNHDA and CDR2 SQIVND (reference sequence). CDR3 in amino acids: CASSTPRGVTDTQYF. For the CDR3, the DNA is TGTGCCAGTAGTACCCCGCGGGGGGTTACAGATACGCAGTATTTT.

V is TRBV7-8 and J is TRBJ2-7; the match to TRBD2 covers 7 bases. The length of the CDR3 is 14 residues. In germline, CDR1 is SGHVS, CDR2 FQNEAQ. With 5 bases clipped from V and 2 bases from J, the junction kept 6 bases outside the gene matches. In nucleotides, the CDR3 is TGTGCCAGCAGCCAAGGACTAGACGCCTACGAGCAGTACTTC. Translation: CASSQGLDAYEQYF.

The chain is built from TRBV15 and TRBJ1-1; D may be TRBD1 (5 bases). Germline V CDR1 and CDR2: LNHNV, YYDKDF (reference sequence). Trimming left V 4 bases short and J 8 bases short, with 14 bases between. This CDR3 is 13 amino acids long. Here the CDR3 reads CATSIKTATEAFF. The CDR3 DNA sequence: TGTGCCACCAGCATAAAGACAGCGACCGAAGCTTTCTTT. Complete variable domain (other parts from reference TRBV15 and TRBJ1-1): DAMVIQNPRYQVTQFGKPVTLSCSQTLNHNVMYWYQQKSSQAPKLLFHYYDKDFNNEADTPDNFQSRRPNTSFCFLDIRSPGLGDTAMYLCATSIKTATEAFFGQGTRLTVV.

This clone appeared a single time. The chain uses TRBV10-1 and TRBJ2-7; TRBD2 agrees at 14 bases. CDR1 WNHNN and CDR2 SYGVQD come from the germline V gene (reference sequence). CDR3 length equals 13 residues. The V gene end was trimmed by 0 bases and the J gene end by 12 bases; junction bases not matched to a gene: 1. In DNA form, the CDR3 reads TGCGCCAGCAGTGAGTCGACTAGCGGGAGGGTGTACTTC. Protein sequence: CASSESTSGRVYF.